The sequence of this T cell receptor beta chain was determined in a study of control samples from healthy donors and cancer patients. Germline-derived CDR1 and CDR2 are SEHNR and FQNEAQ (reference sequence). V was pared by 5 bases and J by 1 base, with 14 bases between. The CDR3 covers 15 residues. The data were produced by immunoSEQ multiplex PCR, yet TCRdb's version contains in-frame clones alone and is incomplete. The table records some 130,000 clones, about 95% of them present only once. The origin of this receptor is a man aged 30 to 39 in good health. The sequencing sample was made of blood. This chain connects TRBV7-9 to TRBJ1-1; D is uncertain. The CDR3, as DNA: TGTGCCAGCAGCCCCCCCATAGACCCGAACACTGAAGCTTTCTTT. Its translation: CASSPPIDPNTEAFF.